The TCR beta chain described here comes from a study of T cells after yellow fever vaccination. Overall study: Fractions with few cells were prepared using SMART-Seq v4 Ultra Low Input. General observations from the study: Contaminants from the bulk population, in the form of abundant clonotypes, could be found in FACS-sorted repertoires.

TCRdb redid the calling of the 5' RACE reads with MiXCR, one entry per CDR3 protein. The sample yields around 310,000 distinct CDR3 sequences, approximately 4.3% seen once. Per the germline V gene, CDR1 is KGHSH and CDR2 is LQKENI. Trimming removed 6 bases from V and 3 bases from J; junction bases left unmatched: 6. This CDR3 region has 14 residues. Worth noting for this clonotype: Antigen: not known.

The TCR sequence derives from a young man who received the YFV17D yellow fever vaccine. The genes are TRBV18 and TRBJ1-2; 8 bases align to TRBD1. The sequences come from PBMCs, collected 15 days after the yellow fever booster vaccination. CDR3 sequence reads: CASSPMDRDYGYTF. CDR3 bases: TGTGCCAGCTCCCCAATGGACAGGGACTATGGCTACACCTTC.